This TCR beta chain appears in the sequencing data of a study of T-cell reconstitution after alpha-beta-depleted transplantation in children (dated by TCRdb to about 2016). General notes on the study: Using TCR repertoire profiling, the study followed T-cell immune reconstitution in a quantitative way in children after TCRalphabeta/CD19-depleted allogeneic hematopoietic cell transplantation. Here is what the overall study found, with its caveats: The frequencies of hyperexpanded clones fell over the following months, and after one year, T-cell counts and TCRbeta diversity were mostly attributed to newly produced T cells. In some patients, high TCRbeta diversity at day 60 was attributed to recipient T cells and intrathymic progenitors that had survived conditioning. The apparently early alphabetaT-cell count recovery about two months after transplant was reportedly dependent on only several hundred rapidly expanded clones derived from non-depleted graft cells.

Library preparation was by PCR. This sample was sequenced with an Illumina HiSeq 2500. TCR library preparation used molecular barcoding, with unique molecular identifiers applied to normalize quantification of the TCRbeta repertoire. TCRdb reworked the public reads: Q25 trimming with fastp, MiXCR clone assembly, productive beta chains retained. Entries are consolidated by CDR3 protein sequence, retaining the most common genes and DNA. The sample table lists about 490,000 distinct CDR3 sequences, about 10% of them with a count of one. The ten largest clones represent around 2% of the sample. This clonotype has at least ten counts. Its antigen remains unidentified. No much larger clone is present one base from it, and per-base qualities are unavailable. In light of the paper, this sample's treatment or condition label describes: allogeneic hematopoietic cell transplantation with graft depleted of TCRalphabeta T cells and CD19 B cells. The transplant recipients were children given TCRalphabeta/CD19-depleted allogeneic hematopoietic cell grafts.

CDR1 and CDR2 are read off the germline V gene as SGHRS and YFSETQ. Trimming at the junction amounts to 4 bases on V and 2 bases on J, and the germline ends lie 4 bases apart. Taken from cysteine to phenylalanine, the CDR3 has 12 residues. The sequence is cut down to CDR3 DNA, 36 bases in frame from base 1. The rearranged segments are TRBV5-1 and TRBJ2-1; no D gene can be assigned with confidence. This specimen was PBMCs, taken before TCRalphabeta/CD19-depleted stem cell transplant. The clonotype originates from a child aged 2 to 10 with inherited bone marrow failure, due to receive a stem cell transplant. The DNA sequence follows: TGCGCCAGCAGCATAACCTACAATGAGCAGTTCTTC. Its protein is CASSITYNEQFF.